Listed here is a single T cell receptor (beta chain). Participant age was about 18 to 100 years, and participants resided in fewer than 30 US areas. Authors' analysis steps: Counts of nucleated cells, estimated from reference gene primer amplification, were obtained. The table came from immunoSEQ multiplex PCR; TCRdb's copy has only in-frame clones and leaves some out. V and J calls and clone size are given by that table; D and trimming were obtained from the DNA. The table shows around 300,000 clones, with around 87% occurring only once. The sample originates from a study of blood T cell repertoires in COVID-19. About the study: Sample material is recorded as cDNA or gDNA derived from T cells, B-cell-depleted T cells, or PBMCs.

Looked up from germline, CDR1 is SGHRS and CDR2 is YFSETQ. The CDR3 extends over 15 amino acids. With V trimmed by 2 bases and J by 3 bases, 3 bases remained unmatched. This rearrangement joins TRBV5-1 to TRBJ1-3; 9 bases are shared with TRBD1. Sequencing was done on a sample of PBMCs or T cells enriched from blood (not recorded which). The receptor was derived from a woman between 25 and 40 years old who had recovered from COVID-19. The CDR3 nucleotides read TGCGCCAGCAGCTTACAGGGGGCGTTTGGAAACACCATATATTTT. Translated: CASSLQGAFGNTIYF. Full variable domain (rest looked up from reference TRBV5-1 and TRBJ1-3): KAGVTQTPRYLIKTRGQQVTLSCSPISGHRSVSWYQQTPGQGLQFLFEYFSETQRNKGNFPGRFSGRQFSNSRSEMNVSTLELGDSALYLCASSLQGAFGNTIYFGEGSWLTVV.